This T cell receptor (beta chain) derives from a study of OX40 agonist ivuxolimab in advanced cancers. For the wider study: The costimulatory receptor OX40 (CD134) was targeted by ivuxolimab, a fully human IgG2 agonistic monoclonal antibody. Among the roughly 52 dose-escalation patients, 19 had hepatocellular carcinoma, roughly 15 melanoma, 9 renal cell carcinoma and 9 head and neck cancer. In the dose-escalation cohort, around four fifths of patients were male, and the mean age was approximately 60 years, with a range of about 20 to 90. Intravenous ivuxolimab was administered to patients every 2 weeks at six dose levels: 0.01, 0.1, 0.3, 1.5, 3 and 10 mg/kg. The purpose of peripheral TCRbeta sequencing was to test whether ivuxolimab changed TCR sequence diversity and led to clonal T-cell expansion. Patients were allowed to have had prior anti-PD-1, anti-PD-L1 or anti-CTLA-4 therapy, and more than 35% of the dose-escalation patients had been treated with checkpoint inhibitors. Partial responses occurred in three dose-escalation patients: two with cutaneous melanoma and one with hepatocellular carcinoma. The paper describes the monotherapy dose-escalation part (N = 52 patients) of the phase I trial of ivuxolimab. Broader findings and caveats from the paper: After ivuxolimab, CD8+ T cells had more expanded clones than CD4+ T cells on average. Low levels of normalized T-cell clonal expansion were also seen in some patients who did not respond. At doses of 0.1 to 3.0 mg/kg, clonal expansion of both CD4+ and CD8+ blood T cells was observed from baseline to week 6. The antigen specificity of the peripheral T cells that underwent clonal expansion was not determined. In the 0.1-3.0 mg/kg groups, partial responders had among the lowest normalized peripheral clonal expansion, particularly in CD8+ T cells.

Patients with autoimmune disease history or receiving systemic immunosuppression were excluded from the trial. Peripheral blood for TCR sequencing was drawn from every dose cohort at baseline, at cycle 4 day 1 and at cycle 7 day 1. Samples came from an open-label, multicenter, first-in-human phase I dose-escalation trial of ivuxolimab. Adults with locally advanced or metastatic head and neck squamous cell, hepatocellular, melanoma or renal cell carcinoma were enrolled in the trial. Before TCR sequencing, CD4+ and CD8+ T cells were separately sorted from peripheral blood. Worth noting for this clone: Which antigen it targets is not known. No base qualities exist here, and no much larger clone lies one base off it.

Genomic DNA was isolated from the sorted cells so that the TCRbeta CDR3 region could be sequenced. TCRbeta CDR3 regions were sequenced using the immunoSEQ Assay. The immuneACCESS repertoire file appears here via TCRdb, limited to in-frame rearrangements. These files lack a portion of the clones; in checked studies, under half of the deficit traces to unresolved V genes, and the cause of the others is not known. The sample table records approximately 52,000 clones; roughly 86% of these occur just once. The ten largest account for roughly an eighth of the sample. V lost 0 bases and J lost 4 bases; the stretch between them is 9 bases long. The CDR3 starts with the cysteine, ends with the phenylalanine, and has 14 residues. CDR3 DNA is the only sequence kept; it has 42 bases, read in frame from the first base. Sequences LGHNA (CDR1) and YSLEER (CDR2) are obtained from the germline V gene.

This material consisted of CD4+ or CD8+ T cells sorted from blood, taken in a trial of the OX40 agonist ivuxolimab. The rearranged segments are TRBV4-3 and TRBJ1-1, with no reliable assignment of the D segment. This clonotype was obtained from an adult with an advanced solid tumor such as melanoma, head and neck, liver or kidney cancer. The nucleotide sequence reads TGCGCCAGCAGCCAAGATGGGGTTAGCACTGAAGCTTTCTTT. Translated, it reads CASSQDGVSTEAFF.